The 21 T cell receptor beta chains below all came from one sample that was sequenced in a study of blood T cells in healthy people across ages. Through a sample-barcoded 5' primer and a J-beta primer mix, a second PCR was run for roughly 7 to 12 cycles. TCRdb itself ran the 5' RACE reads through MiXCR, one entry per CDR3 protein. The data hold approximately 900,000 distinct CDR3 sequences, with almost 30% observed a single time. In addition, the sample was reused for a study of T cells of mothers and their children.

Sequences were obtained from blood. These receptors were taken from a woman aged 40 to 50 in good health.

This clonotype occurred a few times. At one end the junction does not follow the germline gene, possibly because of a read error. The CDR3 nucleotides are TGTGCTAGCAGCTCTAGCGGGGGGGCCTTCAATGAGCAGTTCTTC. Protein product: CASSSSGGAFNEQFF. The rearrangement uses TRBV7-7 and TRBJ2-1, with 12 bases identical to TRBD2. Germline-derived CDR1 and CDR2 are SSHAT and FNYEAQ (reference sequence). The CDR3 has 15 amino acids. Based on the CDR3 plus reference TRBV7-7 and TRBJ2-1, the full variable domain is GAGVSQSPRYKVTKRGQDVTLRCDPISSHATLYWYQQALGQGPEFLTYFNYEAQPDKSGLPSDRFSAERPEGSISTLTIQRTEQRDSAMYRCASSSSGGAFNEQFFGPGTRLTVL.

Remarks on this clonotype: An end of the junction differs from the germline gene, which may be a read error. The rearrangement uses TRBV2 and TRBJ2-5; weak D call: TRBD2 (7 bases). Germline V gene sequence: CDR1 SNHLY, CDR2 FYNNEI. The CDR3 is 17 residues long. The CDR3 spells CASREGGLYSGGETQYF. As DNA, the CDR3 is TGTGCCAGCAGGGAAGGGGGACTGTATTCGGGGGGAGAGACCCAGTACTTC.

This clonotype was picked up a small number of times. The chain links TRBV29-1 to TRBJ2-2, with 12 bases matching TRBD2. The J segment lost 7 bases and the V segment lost 6 bases, leaving 9 bases of the junction unmatched. The CDR3 consists of 15 residues. Germline V gene sequence: CDR1 SQVTM, CDR2 ANQGSEA. The CDR3, as DNA: TGCAGCGTCACCCGGGCTAGCGGGGGGGTCGGGGAGCTGTTTTTT. As protein: CSVTRASGGVGELFF.

Turning to this clonotype: A much larger clone lies a single base off, so this may be a read error. This rearrangement joins TRBV12-3 or TRBV12-4 to TRBJ2-1; possibly TRBD1 for D (5 bases). CDR3 length: 15 amino acids. The CDR3 coding sequence is TGTGCCGGCAGTATGGGGCTGAGCTCCTACAATGAGCAGTTCTTC. The encoded protein is CAGSMGLSSYNEQFF.

This clonotype showed up just a few times. The V call is TRBV27, the J call TRBJ2-7; the D gene is possibly TRBD2 (6 bases). The CDR3 runs to 15 residues. V was shortened by 3 bases and J by 2 bases, with 14 bases between the two germline ends. CDR1 is MNHEY, CDR2 SMNVEV, per germline (reference sequence). CDR3 nucleotides: TGTGCCAGCAGTTTCTTCTGGGACTCAGCCTACGAGCAGTACTTC. Protein sequence: CASSFFWDSAYEQYF.

This clonotype was detected many times. The V call is TRBV28, the J call TRBJ2-5, with D unclear. CDR3 size: 14 residues. Germline V CDR1 and CDR2: MDHEN, SYDVKM. V gave up 8 bases and J gave up 5 bases, with 18 bases separating them. The DNA of the CDR3 is TGTGCCAGCCGTGGCGTGGAGAGGTTCGAGACCCAGTACTTC. Protein sequence: CASRGVERFETQYF.

In its sample, this clonotype was seen a few times. V and J are TRBV6-1 and TRBJ2-1; TRBD1 agrees at 8 bases. After removal of 6 bases from V and 0 bases from J, the junction contained 1 base not matched to a gene. Germline assignment: CDR1 MNHNS and CDR2 SASEGT. The CDR3 contains 14 residues. This CDR3 is CASRGTGSYNEQFF. In DNA form, the CDR3 reads TGTGCCAGCAGGGGGACAGGCTCCTACAATGAGCAGTTCTTC.

The rearrangement links TRBV7-2 to TRBJ1-1; weak D call: TRBD1 (5 bases). Trimming cost V 5 bases and J 1 base, with 14 bases left between them. The CDR3 extends over 15 amino acids. Germline CDR1 reads SGHTA; CDR2 reads FQGNSA. The CDR3 DNA follows: TGTGCCAGCAGCACACAAGGGGCGGGGAACACTGAAGCTTTCTTT. Amino acids: CASSTQGAGNTEAFF. The complete variable domain, with remaining parts taken from reference TRBV7-2 and TRBJ1-1, reads GAGVSQSPSNKVTEKGKDVELRCDPISGHTALYWYRQSLGQGLEFLIYFQGNSAPDKSGLPSDRFSAERTGGSVSTLTIQRTQQEDSAVYLCASSTQGAGNTEAFFGQGTRLTVV.

Details on this clonotype: The junction does not match germline at one end; this may be a read error. This chain joins TRBV20-1 and TRBJ2-3, with 15 bases identical to TRBD2. CDR1 is DFQATT, CDR2 SNEGSKA, per germline (reference sequence). This CDR3 spans 17 amino acids. For the CDR3, the DNA is TGCAGTGCTGACGGACTAGCGGGGGGGCCCAGCACAGGTACGCAGTATTTT. The encoded protein is CSADGLAGGPSTGTQYF.

This clonotype has more than one count but fewer than ten. V usage is TRBV20-1 and J usage is TRBJ2-1; weak D call: TRBD1 (6 bases). Germline-derived CDR1 and CDR2 are DFQATT and SNEGSKA (reference sequence). This CDR3 is 16 amino acids long. V shed 0 bases and J shed 6 bases, with 18 bases lying between them. CDR3 sequence (DNA): TGCAGTGCTAGAGATCTCCGACAGGATAAGGCCAATGAGCAGTTCTTC. Translating gives CSARDLRQDKANEQFF.

For this clonotype: The DNA is omitted, as the CDR3 cannot be located on it reliably, and the CDR3 follows TCRdb's listing. This sequence joins TRBV28 and TRBJ1-2; whether TRBD1, the table's D call, matches the DNA was not checked. The CDR3 extends over 21 residues, inclusive of both ends. The germline V gene encodes CDR1 MDHEN and CDR2 SYDVKM. The CDR3 is CASSYQGLSNQPQHFGDGYTF.

The J gene is TRBJ2-5, the V gene TRBV12-3 or TRBV12-4, with D tentatively TRBD1 or TRBD2 (5 bases each). V lost 5 bases and J lost 0, with 16 bases in between. The CDR3 is 16 amino acids. CDR3 nucleotide sequence: TGTGCCAGCAGTCCCCTGAGGGGCAGGGACCAAGAGACCCAGTACTTC. Protein product: CASSPLRGRDQETQYF.

This clonotype was seen a few times. V gene TRBV12-3 or TRBV12-4 combines with J gene TRBJ1-1, with D hard to call. Trimming removed 5 bases at V and 3 bases at J, with 13 bases between. The CDR3 sequence is 14 residues long. The CDR3 DNA sequence: TGTGCCAGCAGTCCTCACGGGAGGGACACTGAAGCTTTCTTT. Translated, it gives CASSPHGRDTEAFF.

The chain uses TRBV20-1 and TRBJ2-3, with D possibly TRBD2 on 6 matching bases. Germline V gives CDR1 DFQATT, CDR2 SNEGSKA (reference sequence). CDR3 length: 13 amino acids. V was shortened by 5 bases and J by 2 bases, with 11 bases between the two germline ends. The DNA of the CDR3 is TGCAGTGCTGGGGACTCTCACACAGATACGCAGTATTTT. This encodes CSAGDSHTDTQYF.

CDR3 nucleotides: TGTGCCACCAGTCCACGGACAGGGGGTAATTCACCCCTCCACTTT. It codes for CATSPRTGGNSPLHF. The chain uses TRBV15 and TRBJ1-6; TRBD1 agrees at 10 bases. CDR3 size: 15 residues. V lost 6 bases and J lost 6; bases outside the gene matches: 5. Germline V gives CDR1 LNHNV, CDR2 YYDKDF (reference sequence).

On this clonotype itself: The CDR3 does not close with the conserved phenylalanine or tryptophan, likely indicating a read error. The chain carries TRBV20-1 and TRBJ2-3, with D hard to call. V was shortened by 6 bases and J by 0 bases, with 16 bases between the two germline ends. The V gene's germline CDR1 is DFQATT and CDR2 SNEGSKA (reference sequence). The length of the CDR3 is 15 residues. The CDR3 DNA sequence: TGCAGTGCAAACAACCTGCAGACTAGCACAGATACGCAGTATTTG. This translates into CSANNLQTSTDTQYL.

The gene calls are TRBV29-1 and TRBJ1-1; no clear D. Deletions cut 7 bases from V and 2 bases from J, with 8 bases between. This CDR3 is 11 amino acids long. CDR1 SQVTM and CDR2 ANQGSEA come from the germline V gene. This CDR3 reads CSAIDNTEAFF. DNA of the CDR3: TGCAGCGCGATCGACAACACTGAAGCTTTCTTT. The entire variable domain, with the rest obtained from reference TRBV29-1 and TRBJ1-1, is as follows: SAVISQKPSRDICQRGTSLTIQCQVDSQVTMMFWYRQQPGQSLTLIATANQGSEATYESGFVIDKFPISRPNLTFSTLTVSNMSPEDSSIYLCSAIDNTEAFFGQGTRLTVV.

The rearrangement uses TRBV11-2 and TRBJ2-5; TRBD1 is a possible D gene (6 bases). This CDR3 contains 14 residues. Trimming cost V 2 bases and J 11 bases, with 18 bases left between them. The germline CDR1 and CDR2 sequences are SGHAT and FQNNGV. DNA for the CDR3: TGTGCCAGCAGCTTAATCCAGGGGAGATTGGAGCAGTACTTC. This encodes CASSLIQGRLEQYF.

The rearrangement uses TRBV20-1 and TRBJ2-1; D is perhaps TRBD2 (6 bases). The CDR3 consists of 13 residues. Per the germline V gene, CDR1 is DFQATT and CDR2 is SNEGSKA (reference sequence). Trimming shortened V by 6 bases and J by 5 bases, and 14 bases separated the two germline ends. The chain's CDR3 is CSAVGLVNNEQFF. The CDR3 DNA follows: TGCAGTGCCGTGGGACTGGTTAACAATGAGCAGTTCTTC.

This clonotype was seen more than once but under ten times. One base away lies a much larger clone, so this may be a sequencing read error. The J gene is TRBJ2-7, the V gene TRBV5-1, with 8 bases that match TRBD1. CDR3 length: 13 amino acids. The ends lost 4 bases at V and 6 bases at J; junction bases unmatched: 6. Looked up from germline, CDR1 is SGHRS and CDR2 is YFSETQ. Here the CDR3 reads CASSEGTGVEQYF. For the CDR3, the DNA is TGCGCCAGCAGCGAGGGGACAGGCGTCGAGCAGTACTTC.

Ten or more counts support this clonotype. V gene TRBV7-2 combines with J gene TRBJ2-6; D uncertain. Trimming removed 3 bases from V and 2 bases from J, with 5 bases in between. This CDR3 comprises 14 residues. Germline loops: CDR1 SGHTA, CDR2 FQGNSA. CDR3 protein: CASSFPTGANVLTF. DNA for the CDR3: TGTGCCAGCAGCTTCCCTACTGGGGCCAACGTCCTGACTTTC.